This T cell receptor beta chain was recovered during a study of blood T cell repertoires in COVID-19. This clone was observed a single time. Profiled with immunoSEQ multiplex PCR; TCRdb holds only in-frame clones, not every one. Counted here are roughly 300,000 clones, 90% occurring once; the ten biggest clones make up about 1.1%. V shed 2 bases, J shed 3 bases, and the junction held 4 bases outside the gene matches. Germline values: CDR1 MNHEY, CDR2 SVGEGT. CDR3 length equals 14 residues. The rearrangement links TRBV6-2 or TRBV6-3 to TRBJ2-7; 7 bases are shared with TRBD2. The receptor was derived from a woman aged 25 to 39 who had recovered from COVID-19. Specimen: PBMCs or T cells enriched from blood (not recorded which). The CDR3 bases are TGTGCCAGCAGTTACGGGGCGGGAGACTACGAGCAGTACTTC. Translating gives CASSYGAGDYEQYF.